The 19 T cell receptor beta chains presented below share a single source sample, sequenced in a study of shared clonotypes between healthy human individuals. The assay was immunoSEQ multiplex PCR, and TCRdb's table has in-frame clones only and misses some. The sample has about 2.2 million clones; roughly 95% are singletons. In the naive CD8 group, cells lacked CD45RO and were positively selected for CCR7, so terminally differentiated effector memory CD45RA+ cells were left out. The sample comprised naive CD8+ T cells from PBMCs. These TCRs come from a man younger than 30 in good health. Some clones in this sample may be carry-over from other donors' samples.

V gene TRBV18 combines with J gene TRBJ2-1; 7 bases fit TRBD1. The CDR3 has 16 amino acids. CDR1 is KGHSH and CDR2 is LQKENI in the germline V gene. The V gene end was trimmed by 4 bases and the J gene end by 5 bases; junction bases not matched to a gene: 11. CDR3: CASSRLRGNTDNEQFF. CDR3 bases: TGTGCCAGCTCACGACTCAGGGGGAACACTGACAATGAGCAGTTCTTC.

The V and J genes are TRBV6-1 and TRBJ2-7, with D unclear. CDR1 is MNHNS and CDR2 is SASEGT in the germline V gene. CDR3 length: 13 amino acids. V lost 3 bases to trimming and J lost 0 bases, with 6 bases between them. In nucleotides, the CDR3 is TGTGCCAGCAGTGACGGTGTCTCCTACGAGCAGTACTTC. Its translation: CASSDGVSYEQYF.

The V call is TRBV6-8, the J call TRBJ1-2; D remains unclear. Deletions cut 7 bases from V and 0 bases from J, with 15 bases between. The CDR3 is made up of 15 amino acids. CDR1 and CDR2 from the germline V gene are MNHGY and SAAAGT. The CDR3 coding sequence is TGTGCCAGCACCACCCGTGGAGGGTCTAACTATGGCTACACCTTC. Amino acids: CASTTRGGSNYGYTF.

The CDR3 region is CASNTPRLRNTGELFF. CDR3 coding DNA: TGTGCCAGCAACACCCCGCGGCTAAGAAACACCGGGGAGCTGTTTTTT. The rearrangement joins TRBV28 to TRBJ2-2, with D hard to call. Germline V lookup: CDR1 MDHEN, CDR2 SYDVKM. Trimming took 7 bases from V and 2 from J, leaving 17 bases between them. The CDR3 sequence is 16 residues long.

The chain links TRBV11-2 to TRBJ2-5, with 10 bases lining up with TRBD1. This CDR3 is built from 16 residues. V dropped 4 bases and J dropped 5; count of bases not matched to a gene: 10. Germline lookup yields CDR1 SGHAT and CDR2 FQNNGV. CDR3 region: CASSYLTGTGEETQYF. CDR3 DNA sequence: TGTGCCAGCAGCTATCTAACCGGGACAGGGGAGGAGACCCAGTACTTC.

The J gene is TRBJ1-2, the V gene TRBV6-5; D remains ambiguous. This CDR3 spans 14 amino acids. The V end lost 1 base, the J end lost 8 bases, and 14 bases lay between the germline ends. In germline, CDR1 is MNHEY, CDR2 SVGAGI. CDR3 bases: TGTGCCAGCAGTTACTTGGTGGCGGGCGGGGGCTACACCTTC. As protein: CASSYLVAGGGYTF.

The genes are TRBV10-1 and TRBJ2-7, with 14 positions matching TRBD2. V was pared by 6 bases and J by 3 bases, with 7 bases of the junction left unmatched. The germline gives CDR1 WNHNN, CDR2 SYGVQD (reference sequence). The CDR3 is made up of 16 amino acids. Written as DNA, the CDR3 is TGCGCCAGCAGAGGGACTAGCGGGAGCATTATCTACGAGCAGTACTTC. Amino acid sequence: CASRGTSGSIIYEQYF.

V gene TRBV7-3 combines with J gene TRBJ2-7; D gene unclear. The CDR3 extends over 13 amino acids. Germline lookup yields CDR1 SGHTA and CDR2 FQGTGA. Trimming pared 1 base from V and 7 bases from J, leaving 11 bases between. Here the CDR3 reads CASSLIARSEQYF. The DNA for the CDR3 is TGTGCCAGCAGCTTAATAGCCCGCTCGGAGCAGTACTTC.

This chain connects TRBV28 to TRBJ2-2, with 9 bases that match TRBD1. The CDR3 is 17 amino acids. In germline, CDR1 is MDHEN, CDR2 SYDVKM. The V segment lost 4 bases and the J segment 3 bases; nucleotides outside the gene matches: 9. The CDR3 is CASSWTGTGYYTGELFF. The CDR3 bases are TGTGCCAGCAGTTGGACCGGGACAGGGTATTACACCGGGGAGCTGTTTTTT. The full variable domain, in which reference TRBV28 and TRBJ2-2 provide the parts outside the CDR3, is DVKVTQSSRYLVKRTGEKVFLECVQDMDHENMFWYRQDPGLGLRLIYFSYDVKMKEKGDIPEGYSVSREKKERFSLILESASTNQTSMYLCASSWTGTGYYTGELFFGEGSRLTVL.

This rearrangement joins TRBV9 to TRBJ1-2; D gene unclear. The V end lost 0 bases, the J end lost 6 bases, and 21 bases lay between the germline ends. CDR1 and CDR2 from the germline V gene are SGDLS and YYNGEE. The CDR3 is 17 amino acids. The CDR3: CASSVALGLSEEDGYTF. DNA of the CDR3: TGTGCCAGCAGCGTAGCTCTCGGCCTTAGTGAGGAGGATGGCTACACCTTC.

The chain recombines TRBV28 with TRBJ1-5; possibly TRBD1 for D (5 bases). Germline V gene sequence: CDR1 MDHEN, CDR2 SYDVKM. The V and J ends lost 0 bases and 3 bases respectively, with 18 bases between them. This CDR3 spans 18 amino acids. The CDR3 reads CASSLWKGWDGTNQPQHF. The CDR3 DNA sequence: TGTGCCAGCAGTTTATGGAAAGGCTGGGACGGTACCAATCAGCCCCAGCATTTT.

This clone showed up just once. The chain recombines TRBV4-1 with TRBJ2-1; no firm D call. Germline loops: CDR1 MGHRA, CDR2 YSYEKL. This CDR3 comprises 16 residues. V was cut by 2 bases and J by 2 bases, with 13 bases left in between. Here the CDR3 reads CASSQQSGSPYNEQFF. CDR3 nucleotide sequence: TGCGCCAGCAGCCAACAATCTGGGTCCCCCTACAATGAGCAGTTCTTC.

CDR3 coding DNA: TGTGCCAGCAGGAGGAGGGGGCGTTACGAGCAGTACTTC. It codes for CASRRRGRYEQYF. J is TRBJ2-7 and V is TRBV28; D possibly corresponds to TRBD1 (7 bases). The CDR3 length is 13 residues. The germline V gene has CDR1 MDHEN and CDR2 SYDVKM. Trimming pared 6 bases from V and 4 bases from J, leaving 13 bases between.

The chain is built from TRBV28 and TRBJ2-3; D might be TRBD2 (6 bases). V lost 7 bases and J lost 5, with 16 bases in between. Germline V gene sequence: CDR1 MDHEN, CDR2 SYDVKM. The CDR3 covers 14 residues. CDR3 sequence reads: CASNRDSRRDTQYF. In DNA, the CDR3 is TGTGCCAGCAATCGGGACTCCCGACGAGATACGCAGTATTTT.

This chain uses TRBV4-3 with TRBJ1-3, with 8 bases lining up with TRBD1. V lost 0 bases and J lost 0; bases outside the gene matches: 10. CDR3 length equals 19 residues. Per the germline V gene, CDR1 is LGHNA and CDR2 is YSLEER. CDR3 bases: TGCGCCAGCAGCCAAGATAGGGCGGACAGGGACCTCTCTGGAAACACCATATATTTT. Encoded protein: CASSQDRADRDLSGNTIYF.

The rearrangement joins TRBV5-8 to TRBJ2-7; 12 nucleotides line up with TRBD2. Germline trimming cut 3 bases from V and 7 bases from J; bases unmatched to any gene: 11. The length of the CDR3 is 16 residues. The germline V gene has CDR1 SGHTS and CDR2 YDEGEE. CDR3: CASSYTTSGRPYEQYF. CDR3 coding DNA: TGTGCCAGCAGCTATACGACTAGCGGGAGACCGTATGAGCAGTACTTC. Drawing the rest from reference TRBV5-8 and TRBJ2-7, the complete variable domain is EAGVTQSPTHLIKTRGQQATLRCSPISGHTSVYWYQQALGLGLQFLLWYDEGEERNRGNFPPRFSGRQFPNYSSELNVNALELEDSALYLCASSYTTSGRPYEQYFGPGTRLTVT.

This chain connects TRBV27 to TRBJ2-7, with 10 nucleotides matching TRBD1. This CDR3 is 14 amino acids long. The ends lost 6 bases at V and 5 bases at J; junction bases unmatched: 7. Per the germline V gene, CDR1 is MNHEY and CDR2 is SMNVEV (reference sequence). CDR3 residues: CASRTGTGVHEQYF. As DNA, the CDR3 is TGTGCCAGCAGAACCGGGACAGGGGTCCACGAGCAGTACTTC.

This clone was found once. Different DNA sequences within this sample yield the same CDR3. For the CDR3, the DNA is TGTGCCAGCAGCTTAGTGGCGGGAGTTTCATACAATGAGCAGTTCTTC. Its protein is CASSLVAGVSYNEQFF. V is TRBV7-2 and J is TRBJ2-1; 7 bases are a match to TRBD2. Trimming took 1 base from V and 4 from J; bases not matched to a gene: 7. The CDR3 extends over 16 amino acids. Looked up from germline, CDR1 is SGHTA and CDR2 is FQGNSA.

The chain uses TRBV7-9 and TRBJ2-7, with 8 nucleotides matching TRBD2. V shed 4 bases and J 5 bases; nucleotides not matched to a gene: 4. There are 13 residues in the CDR3. In germline, CDR1 is SEHNR, CDR2 FQNEAQ (reference sequence). The chain's CDR3 is CASSSQLADEQYF. Written as DNA, the CDR3 is TGTGCCAGCAGCTCGCAACTAGCGGACGAGCAGTACTTC. Supplemented by reference TRBV7-9 and TRBJ2-7, the full variable domain reads DTGVSQNPRHKITKRGQNVTFRCDPISEHNRLYWYRQTLGQGPEFLTYFQNEAQLEKSRLLSDRFSAERPKGSFSTLEIQRTEQGDSAMYLCASSSQLADEQYFGPGTRLTVT.